Listed here are 8 T cell receptor beta chains from one sample, sequenced in a study of early T cells in non-severe SARS-CoV-2 infection. TCRdb re-analysed the 5' RACE reads in MiXCR, keeping a single row per CDR3 protein. The top ten hold approximately 7.2% of the sample, which has about 34,000 distinct CDR3 sequences, 5% to 7% seen once. The specimen sequenced was whole blood. The receptors were sampled from an adult who was a healthcare worker with PCR-confirmed SARS-CoV-2 infection or an uninfected control (not recorded which).

The chain carries TRBV7-9 and TRBJ1-1; D is perhaps TRBD1 (5 bases). The V and J ends lost 3 bases and 13 bases respectively, with 15 bases between them. The CDR3 covers 12 residues. Germline V lookup: CDR1 SEHNR, CDR2 FQNEAQ (reference sequence). The CDR3 loop reads CASSFMRDGYFF. In DNA form, the CDR3 reads TGTGCCAGCAGCTTTATGCGGGACGGATATTTCTTT.

This clonotype has more than one count but fewer than ten. The chain joins TRBV2 to TRBJ1-3, with TRBD1 identical over 7 bases. Germline V gene lookup returns CDR1 SNHLY and CDR2 FYNNEI. V gave up 0 bases and J gave up 0 bases; unmatched junction bases: 5. The CDR3 covers 17 residues. For the CDR3, the DNA is TGTGCCAGCAGTGAAGCAGGGGGCTCCCTCTCTGGAAACACCATATATTTT. Its translation: CASSEAGGSLSGNTIYF.

This clonotype was seen only a few times. The chain joins TRBV7-2 to TRBJ2-3; 8 positions match TRBD1. J was trimmed by 2 bases and V by 5 bases; bases with no gene match: 3. The CDR3 consists of 14 residues. The germline V gene has CDR1 SGHTA and CDR2 FQGNSA. The chain's CDR3 is CASSPGQATDTQYF. CDR3 in DNA: TGTGCCAGCAGCCCGGGACAGGCCACAGATACGCAGTATTTT.

This clonotype was seen at least ten times. The CDR3 region is CASIPGLAGTGANVLTF. As DNA, the CDR3 is TGTGCCAGCATCCCGGGACTAGCGGGAACTGGGGCCAACGTCCTGACTTTC. The V and J genes are TRBV7-9 and TRBJ2-6; 13 positions agree with TRBD2. This CDR3 has 17 residues. Germline CDR1 reads SEHNR; CDR2 reads FQNEAQ (reference sequence). With 7 bases clipped from V and 2 bases from J, the junction kept 5 bases outside the gene matches.

Ten or more counts support this clonotype. CDR3 coding DNA: TGTGCCAGCAGCCCCCAGGTGGTTAATTCACCCCTCCACTTT. Translation: CASSPQVVNSPLHF. The gene calls are TRBV14 and TRBJ1-6; D is uncertain. This CDR3 spans 14 amino acids. Trimming stripped 4 bases from V and 6 bases from J, with 10 bases between. Germline assignment: CDR1 SGHDN and CDR2 FVKESK.

This clonotype was seen many times. The rearrangement joins TRBV5-6 to TRBJ2-1; D not certain. Germline V gene lookup returns CDR1 SGHDT and CDR2 YYEEEE. This CDR3 is built from 13 residues. V was shortened by 4 bases and J by 5 bases, with 10 bases between the two germline ends. For the CDR3, the DNA is TGTGCCAGCAGCCGCGACCGAAACAATGAGCAGTTCTTC. This sequence encodes CASSRDRNNEQFF.

This clonotype was seen many times. This chain links TRBV4-3 with TRBJ1-2; no definite D call. V was shortened by 1 base and J by 5 bases, with 11 bases between the two germline ends. This CDR3 spans 14 amino acids. Germline V gene sequence: CDR1 LGHNA, CDR2 YSLEER. The CDR3 here is CASSQGRKIYGYTF. In DNA form, the CDR3 reads TGCGCCAGCAGCCAAGGACGGAAGATTTATGGCTACACCTTC.

This clonotype occurred a few times. The chain employs TRBV7-8 and TRBJ2-1; 7 bases agree with TRBD1. This CDR3 region has 16 residues. CDR1 is SGHVS, CDR2 FQNEAQ, per germline. V gave up 1 base and J gave up 4 bases; unmatched junction bases: 7. CDR3 nucleotide sequence: TGTGCCAGCAGCTTAGGTTGGACAGGAGGTTACAATGAGCAGTTCTTC. It translates to CASSLGWTGGYNEQFF.